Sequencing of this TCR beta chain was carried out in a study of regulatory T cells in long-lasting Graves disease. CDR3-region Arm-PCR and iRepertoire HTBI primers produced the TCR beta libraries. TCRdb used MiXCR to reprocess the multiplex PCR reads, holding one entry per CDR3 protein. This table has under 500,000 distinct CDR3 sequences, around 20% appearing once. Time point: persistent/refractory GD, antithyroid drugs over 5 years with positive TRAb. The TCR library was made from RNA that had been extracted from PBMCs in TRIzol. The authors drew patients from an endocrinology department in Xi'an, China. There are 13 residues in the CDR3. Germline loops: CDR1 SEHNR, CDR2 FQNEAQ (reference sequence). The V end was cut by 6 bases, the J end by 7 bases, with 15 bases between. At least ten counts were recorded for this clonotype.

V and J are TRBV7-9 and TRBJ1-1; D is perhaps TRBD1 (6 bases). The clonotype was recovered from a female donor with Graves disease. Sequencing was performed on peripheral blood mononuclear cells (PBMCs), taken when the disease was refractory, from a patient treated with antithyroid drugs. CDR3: CASRKEQGFEAFF. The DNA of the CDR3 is TGTGCCAGCAGGAAGGAACAGGGATTTGAAGCTTTCTTT.